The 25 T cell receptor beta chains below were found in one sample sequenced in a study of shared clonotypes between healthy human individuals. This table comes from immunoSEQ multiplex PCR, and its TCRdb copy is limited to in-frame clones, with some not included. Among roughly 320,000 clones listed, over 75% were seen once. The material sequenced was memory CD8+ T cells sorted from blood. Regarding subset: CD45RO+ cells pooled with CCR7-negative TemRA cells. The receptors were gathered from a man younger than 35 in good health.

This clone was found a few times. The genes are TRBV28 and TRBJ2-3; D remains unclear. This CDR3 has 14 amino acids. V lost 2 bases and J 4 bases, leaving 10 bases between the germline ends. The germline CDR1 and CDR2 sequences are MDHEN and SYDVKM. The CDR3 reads CASSLRPFADTQYF. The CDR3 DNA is TGTGCCAGCAGTTTACGGCCCTTCGCAGATACGCAGTATTTT.

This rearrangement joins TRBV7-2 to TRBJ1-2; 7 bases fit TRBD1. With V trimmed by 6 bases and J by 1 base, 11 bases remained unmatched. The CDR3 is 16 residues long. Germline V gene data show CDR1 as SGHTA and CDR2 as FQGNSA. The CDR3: CASRRDSGQGNYGYTF. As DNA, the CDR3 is TGTGCCAGCAGACGGGACAGCGGCCAAGGTAACTATGGCTACACCTTC.

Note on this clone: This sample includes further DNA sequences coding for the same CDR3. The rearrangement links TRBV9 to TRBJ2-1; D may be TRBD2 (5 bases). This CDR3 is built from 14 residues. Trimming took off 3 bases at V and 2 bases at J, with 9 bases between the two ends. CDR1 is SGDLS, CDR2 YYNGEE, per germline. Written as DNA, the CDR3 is TGTGCCAGCAGCGGAGGACTCCCCTACAATGAGCAGTTCTTC. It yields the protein CASSGGLPYNEQFF.

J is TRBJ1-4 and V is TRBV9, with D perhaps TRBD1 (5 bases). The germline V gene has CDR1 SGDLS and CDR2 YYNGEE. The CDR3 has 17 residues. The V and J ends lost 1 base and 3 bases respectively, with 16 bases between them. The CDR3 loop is CASSVTGEIRANEKLFF. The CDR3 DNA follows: TGTGCCAGCAGCGTAACGGGGGAGATCAGAGCTAATGAAAAACTGTTTTTT.

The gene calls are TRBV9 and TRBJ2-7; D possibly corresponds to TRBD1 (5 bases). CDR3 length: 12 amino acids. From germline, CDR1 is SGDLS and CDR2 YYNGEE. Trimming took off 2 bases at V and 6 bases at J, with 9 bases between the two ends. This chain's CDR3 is CASSVSGSEQYF. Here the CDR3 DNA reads TGTGCCAGCAGCGTCTCAGGGTCCGAGCAGTACTTC.

In nucleotides, the CDR3 is TGTGCCAGCAGTTACAGTCACGAGCAGTACTTC. As protein: CASSYSHEQYF. The chain combines TRBV6-5 with TRBJ2-7, with D uncertain. V lost 2 bases and J lost 5, with 4 bases in between. The CDR3 is 11 amino acids. Germline CDR1 and CDR2: MNHEY and SVGAGI.

The CDR3 is CASSSDRGYYEQYF. CDR3 DNA sequence: TGTGCCAGCAGCTCGGACAGGGGGTACTACGAGCAGTACTTC. V and J are TRBV6-5 and TRBJ2-7; the match to TRBD1 covers 10 bases. The CDR3 runs 14 residues. V shed 6 bases and J 3 bases; nucleotides not matched to a gene: 5. The V gene's germline CDR1 is MNHEY and CDR2 SVGAGI.

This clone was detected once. The CDR3: CASSYSYPKIQETQYF. The CDR3 nucleotides are TGTGCCAGCAGTTACTCGTACCCAAAGATTCAAGAGACCCAGTACTTC. The chain couples TRBV6-5 to TRBJ2-5; the D is unclear. The ends were cut back, 0 bases at V and 2 bases at J, with 13 bases in the middle. This CDR3 region has 16 residues. Germline V lookup: CDR1 MNHEY, CDR2 SVGAGI.

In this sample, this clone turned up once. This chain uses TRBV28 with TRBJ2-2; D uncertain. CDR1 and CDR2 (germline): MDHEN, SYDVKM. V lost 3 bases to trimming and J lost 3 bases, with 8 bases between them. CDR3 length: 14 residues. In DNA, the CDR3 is TGTGCCAGCAGTTTCCGTATGGACACCGGGGAGCTGTTTTTT. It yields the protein CASSFRMDTGELFF.

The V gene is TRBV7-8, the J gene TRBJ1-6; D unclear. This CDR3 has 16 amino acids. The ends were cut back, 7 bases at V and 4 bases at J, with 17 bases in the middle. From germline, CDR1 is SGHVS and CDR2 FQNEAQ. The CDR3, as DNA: TGTGCCAGCATCCACGGGCTTGGCGGGTATAATTCACCCCTCCACTTT. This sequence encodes CASIHGLGGYNSPLHF.

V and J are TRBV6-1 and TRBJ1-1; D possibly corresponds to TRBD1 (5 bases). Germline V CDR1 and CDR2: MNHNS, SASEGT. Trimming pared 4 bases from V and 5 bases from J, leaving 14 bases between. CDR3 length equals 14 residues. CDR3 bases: TGTGCCAGCAGTGTTACAGGAGAGGGTACTGAAGCTTTCTTT. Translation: CASSVTGEGTEAFF.

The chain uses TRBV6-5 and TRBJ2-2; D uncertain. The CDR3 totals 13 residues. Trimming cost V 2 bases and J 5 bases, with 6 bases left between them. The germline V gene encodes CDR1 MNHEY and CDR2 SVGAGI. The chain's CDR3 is CASSYRLTGELFF. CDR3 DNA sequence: TGTGCCAGCAGTTACAGATTAACCGGGGAGCTGTTTTTT.

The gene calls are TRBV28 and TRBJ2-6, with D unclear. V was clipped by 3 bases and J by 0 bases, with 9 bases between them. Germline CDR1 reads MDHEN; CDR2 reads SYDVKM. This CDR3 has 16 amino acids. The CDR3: CASSLTQPSGANVLTF. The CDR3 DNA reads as TGTGCCAGCAGTTTGACCCAGCCCTCTGGGGCCAACGTCCTGACTTTC. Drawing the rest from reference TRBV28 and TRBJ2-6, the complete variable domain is DVKVTQSSRYLVKRTGEKVFLECVQDMDHENMFWYRQDPGLGLRLIYFSYDVKMKEKGDIPEGYSVSREKKERFSLILESASTNQTSMYLCASSLTQPSGANVLTFGAGSRLTVL.

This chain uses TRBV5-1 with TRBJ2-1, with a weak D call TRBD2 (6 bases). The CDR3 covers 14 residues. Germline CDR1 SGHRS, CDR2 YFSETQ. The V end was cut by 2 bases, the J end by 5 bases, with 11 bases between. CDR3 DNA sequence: TGCGCCAGCAGCTTTCTAGCGTCAGACAATGAGCAGTTCTTC. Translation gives CASSFLASDNEQFF.

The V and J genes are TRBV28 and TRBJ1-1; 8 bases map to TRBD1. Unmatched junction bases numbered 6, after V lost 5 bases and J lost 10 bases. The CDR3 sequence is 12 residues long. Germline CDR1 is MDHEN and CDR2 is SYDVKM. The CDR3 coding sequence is TGTGCCAGCAGTACTCCCGGACAGGGAGCTTTCTTT. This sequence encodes CASSTPGQGAFF.

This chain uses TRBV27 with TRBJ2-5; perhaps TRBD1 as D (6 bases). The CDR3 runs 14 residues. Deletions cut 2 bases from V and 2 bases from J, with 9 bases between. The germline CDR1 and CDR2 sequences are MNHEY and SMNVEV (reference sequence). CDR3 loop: CASSLGQGQETQYF. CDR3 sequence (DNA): TGTGCCAGCAGTTTAGGGCAGGGGCAAGAGACCCAGTACTTC.

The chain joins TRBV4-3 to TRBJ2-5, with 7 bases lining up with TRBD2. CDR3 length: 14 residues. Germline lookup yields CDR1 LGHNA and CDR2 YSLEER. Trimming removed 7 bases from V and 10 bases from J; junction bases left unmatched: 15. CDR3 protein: CASTNPLAELSQYF. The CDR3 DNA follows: TGCGCCAGCACCAACCCCCTAGCGGAGCTTAGCCAGTACTTC.

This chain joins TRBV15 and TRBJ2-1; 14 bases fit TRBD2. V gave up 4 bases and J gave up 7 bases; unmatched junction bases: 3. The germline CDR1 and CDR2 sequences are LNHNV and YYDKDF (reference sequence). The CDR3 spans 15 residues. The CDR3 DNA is TGTGCCACCAGCATGACTAGCGGGAGGGGGAATGAGCAGTTCTTC. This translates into CATSMTSGRGNEQFF.

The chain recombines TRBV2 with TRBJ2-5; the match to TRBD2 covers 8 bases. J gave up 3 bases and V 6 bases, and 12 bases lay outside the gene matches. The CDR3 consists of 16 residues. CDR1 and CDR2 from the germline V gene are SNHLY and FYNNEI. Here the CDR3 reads CASRDRLLAGKETQYF. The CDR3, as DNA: TGTGCCAGCAGGGATCGGCTTTTAGCGGGGAAAGAGACCCAGTACTTC.

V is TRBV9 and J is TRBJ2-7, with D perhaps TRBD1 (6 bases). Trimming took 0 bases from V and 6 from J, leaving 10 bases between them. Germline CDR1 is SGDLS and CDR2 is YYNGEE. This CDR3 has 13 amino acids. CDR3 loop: CASSVGSGVEQYF. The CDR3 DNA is TGTGCCAGCAGCGTAGGTTCAGGGGTCGAGCAGTACTTC.

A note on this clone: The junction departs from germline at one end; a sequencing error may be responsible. This chain's CDR3 is CASKGSHNEQFF. In nucleotides, the CDR3 is TGTGCCAGCAAAGGCTCCCACAATGAGCAGTTCTTC. The chain couples TRBV27 to TRBJ2-1, with D hard to call. CDR3 size: 12 residues. Germline CDR1 MNHEY, CDR2 SMNVEV (reference sequence).

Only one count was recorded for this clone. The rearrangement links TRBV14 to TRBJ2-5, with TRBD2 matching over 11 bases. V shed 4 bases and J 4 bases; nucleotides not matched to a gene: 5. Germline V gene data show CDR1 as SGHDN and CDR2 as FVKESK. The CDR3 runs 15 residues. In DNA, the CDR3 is TGTGCCAGCAGCCTACTAGCGGGAGTTGGAGAGACCCAGTACTTC. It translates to CASSLLAGVGETQYF.

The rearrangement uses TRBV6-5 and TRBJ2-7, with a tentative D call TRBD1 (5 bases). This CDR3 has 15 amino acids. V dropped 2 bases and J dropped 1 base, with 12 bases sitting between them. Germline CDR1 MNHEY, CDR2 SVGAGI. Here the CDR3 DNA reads TGTGCCAGCAGTTACGGGCAGGGCGGTTCCTACGAGCAGTACTTC. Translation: CASSYGQGGSYEQYF.

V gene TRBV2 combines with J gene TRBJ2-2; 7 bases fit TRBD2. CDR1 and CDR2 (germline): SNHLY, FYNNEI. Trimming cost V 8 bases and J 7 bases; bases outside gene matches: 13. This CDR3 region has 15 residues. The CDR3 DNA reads TGTGCCAGCCTACAAGGGACTACTAGCAGCGGGGAGCTGTTTTTT. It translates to CASLQGTTSSGELFF.

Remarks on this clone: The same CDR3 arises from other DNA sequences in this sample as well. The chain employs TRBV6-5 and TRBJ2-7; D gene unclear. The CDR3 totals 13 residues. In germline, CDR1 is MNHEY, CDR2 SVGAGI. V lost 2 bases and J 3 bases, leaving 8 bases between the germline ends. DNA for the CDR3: TGTGCCAGCAGTTACGGGTCTCTCTACGAGCAGTACTTC. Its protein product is CASSYGSLYEQYF.